This T cell receptor (beta chain) was captured by sequencing in a study of molecular identifiers for immune sequencing clone quantification. Study-wide results and caveats: Shared barcodes on identical TCR molecules could underestimate the sizes of highly expanded clones. One million naive cells reportedly did not prevent detection of spiked Jurkat TCR RNA from one cell.

Naive CD8 T cells were picked out by sorting for CD8+CD4-CCR7+CD45RA+. This clonotype was counted ten times or more. The target antigen is unknown. The CDR3 spans 14 residues. Trimming shortened V by 8 bases and J by 4 bases, and 12 bases separated the two germline ends. CDR1 is SGHAT and CDR2 is FQNNGV in the germline V gene. Previously described methods with listed TCR primers produced the bulk TCR libraries. TCRdb reprocessed the PCR reads via MiXCR and lists one record per CDR3 protein. Of some 65,000 distinct CDR3 sequences in the sample, about 18% were seen once. Input material: naive CD8+ T cells from blood, with Jurkat cell RNA spiked in. Indicated subset: FACS-sorted CD8+CD4-CCR7+CD45RA+ naive T cells. The TCR sequence derives from a human donor in good health. Some libraries in this study had Jurkat cell RNA spiked in. The J gene is TRBJ2-6, the V gene TRBV11-2; D remains unclear. CDR3 DNA sequence: TGTGCCAGCTCACCCCTTGCCGGGGCCAACGTCCTGACTTTC. Translated, it gives CASSPLAGANVLTF. The variable domain in full, with the rest retrieved from reference TRBV11-2 and TRBJ2-6, is EAGVAQSPRYKIIEKRQSVAFWCNPISGHATLYWYQQILGQGPKLLIQFQNNGVVDDSQLPKDRFSAERLKGVDSTLKIQPAKLEDSAVYLCASSPLAGANVLTFGAGSRLTVL.